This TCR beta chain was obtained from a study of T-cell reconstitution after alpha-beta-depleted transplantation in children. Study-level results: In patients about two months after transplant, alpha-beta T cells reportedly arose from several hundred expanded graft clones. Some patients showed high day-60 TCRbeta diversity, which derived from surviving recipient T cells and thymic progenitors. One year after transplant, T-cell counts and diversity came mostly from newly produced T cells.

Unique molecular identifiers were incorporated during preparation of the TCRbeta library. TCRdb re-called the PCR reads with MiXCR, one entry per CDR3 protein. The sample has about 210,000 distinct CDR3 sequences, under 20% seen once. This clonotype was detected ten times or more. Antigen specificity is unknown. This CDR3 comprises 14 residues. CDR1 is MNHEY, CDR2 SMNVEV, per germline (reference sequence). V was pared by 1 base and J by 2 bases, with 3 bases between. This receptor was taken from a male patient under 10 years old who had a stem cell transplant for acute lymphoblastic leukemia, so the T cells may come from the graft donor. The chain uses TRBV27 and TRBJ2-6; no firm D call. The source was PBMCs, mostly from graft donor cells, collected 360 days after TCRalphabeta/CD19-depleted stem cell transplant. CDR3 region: CASSLWAGANVLTF. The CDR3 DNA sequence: TGTGCCAGCAGTTTATGGGCTGGGGCCAACGTCCTGACTTTC. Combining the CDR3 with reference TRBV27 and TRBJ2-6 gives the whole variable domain EAQVTQNPRYLITVTGKKLTVTCSQNMNHEYMSWYRQDPGLGLRQIYYSMNVEVTDKGDVPEGYKVSRKEKRNFPLILESPSPNQTSLYFCASSLWAGANVLTFGAGSRLTVL.